Following are 18 T cell receptor beta chains from one sample sequenced in a study of T cell responses to AZD1222 COVID-19 vaccine (dated by TCRdb to about 2021). The time point tag for this specimen amounts to: baseline before first vaccination. The library was built by means of the immunoSEQ multiplex PCR assay. TCRdb's version of the immuneACCESS table is confined to in-frame rearrangements and falls short of the full clone set. An unresolved V gene accounts for under half of the shortfall where checked; the remainder is of unknown origin. For this sample the table gives over 100,000 clones, of which 70% to 90% were detected only once. The top ten hold approximately 20% of the sample. Sample: peripheral blood, taken on day 0 of AZD1222 vaccination. The receptors here all came from an adult in good health.

The chain joins TRBV4-3 to TRBJ2-5; 9 bases are shared with TRBD1. The CDR3 consists of 15 residues. CDR1 and CDR2 (germline): LGHNA, YSLEER. Germline trimming cut 1 base from V and 5 bases from J; bases unmatched to any gene: 5. The CDR3 DNA reads TGCGCCAGCAGCCAAGGACAGGGGGGTCTCGAGACCCAGTACTTC. The encoded protein is CASSQGQGGLETQYF.

The chain recombines TRBV24-1 with TRBJ2-7, with a possible D match to TRBD2 (6 bases). The CDR3 spans 13 residues. Trimming cost V 5 bases and J 3 bases, with 10 bases left between them. Germline-derived CDR1 and CDR2 are KGHDR and SFDVKD. This CDR3 is CATSGPGDYEQYF. Here the CDR3 DNA reads TGTGCCACCAGTGGCCCGGGGGACTACGAGCAGTACTTC.

V gene TRBV27 combines with J gene TRBJ2-1; 7 nucleotides align to TRBD1. CDR1 and CDR2 (germline): MNHEY, SMNVEV (reference sequence). CDR3 size: 15 residues. The V gene end was trimmed by 5 bases and the J gene end by 2 bases; junction bases not matched to a gene: 6. The CDR3 nucleotides read TGTGCCAGCAGTCCCTTCAGGGGGACCTACAATGAGCAGTTCTTC. Its translation is CASSPFRGTYNEQFF.

The chain carries TRBV5-6 and TRBJ1-1; no definite D call. Germline CDR1 reads SGHDT; CDR2 reads YYEEEE. Trimming removed 1 base at V and 2 bases at J, with 15 bases between. The CDR3 loop spans 16 amino acids. The CDR3 DNA sequence: TGTGCCAGCAGCTTGTTGCTCGGACCGAGAAACACTGAAGCTTTCTTT. Its translation: CASSLLLGPRNTEAFF.

The chain couples TRBV9 to TRBJ1-1, with D uncertain. The CDR3 loop spans 13 amino acids. Germline-derived CDR1 and CDR2 are SGDLS and YYNGEE. V was cut by 0 bases and J by 4 bases, with 7 bases left in between. Here the CDR3 reads CASSVEVGTEAFF. CDR3 coding DNA: TGTGCCAGCAGCGTAGAAGTAGGCACTGAAGCTTTCTTT.

This clone qualifies as medium-sized (0.01 to 0.1%). The V call is TRBV4-3, the J call TRBJ1-6, with D tentatively TRBD1 (5 bases). Trimming left V 1 base short and J 9 bases short, with 22 bases between. The CDR3 has 18 residues. Germline-derived CDR1 and CDR2 are LGHNA and YSLEER. The CDR3 DNA follows: TGCGCCAGCAGCCAAGGCCCGGCTGGGGACCAGGAAGGTTCACCCCTCCACTTT. It is translated as CASSQGPAGDQEGSPLHF.

This clone showed up just once. The chain has TRBV15 and TRBJ2-6; D perhaps matches TRBD1 (5 bases). The CDR3 extends over 19 amino acids. Germline loops: CDR1 LNHNV, CDR2 YYDKDF (reference sequence). V was pared by 4 bases and J by 1 base, with 20 bases between. CDR3 nucleotides: TGTGCCACCAGCACACAAACCCACACTCAGGGATCTGGGGCCAACGTCCTGACTTTC. Translated, it gives CATSTQTHTQGSGANVLTF.

This clone was detected only once. This sequence joins TRBV2 and TRBJ2-3; D assignment may be TRBD1 or TRBD2 (5 bases each). This CDR3 spans 12 amino acids. The ends were cut back, 8 bases at V and 0 bases at J, with 6 bases in the middle. CDR1 is SNHLY, CDR2 FYNNEI, per germline. The DNA of the CDR3 is TGTGCCAGCGGGGACAGCACAGATACGCAGTATTTT. Its translation is CASGDSTDTQYF.

The chain joins TRBV6-5 to TRBJ1-2; perhaps TRBD1 as D (5 bases). The germline V gene has CDR1 MNHEY and CDR2 SVGAGI. The V end was cut by 2 bases, the J end by 0 bases, with 10 bases between. This CDR3 is 15 amino acids long. This CDR3 reads CASSYGGASNYGYTF. CDR3 in DNA: TGTGCCAGCAGTTACGGAGGGGCATCTAACTATGGCTACACCTTC.

The chain combines TRBV19 with TRBJ1-1; D uncertain. V lost 7 bases to trimming and J lost 1 base, with 10 bases between them. The CDR3 sequence is 13 residues long. Germline V gene lookup returns CDR1 LNHDA and CDR2 SQIVND (reference sequence). CDR3 residues: CASMGIGNTEAFF. The DNA of the CDR3 is TGTGCCAGTATGGGTATCGGGAACACTGAAGCTTTCTTT.

The chain uses TRBV18 and TRBJ1-2; possible D gene TRBD1, 5 bases. Per the germline V gene, CDR1 is KGHSH and CDR2 is LQKENI. The length of the CDR3 is 14 residues. V dropped 2 bases and J dropped 7 bases, with 14 bases sitting between them. The CDR3 nucleotides are TGTGCCAGCTCACCAAGCGGCGGGGACTCTGGCTACACCTTC. Its protein is CASSPSGGDSGYTF.

The table lists this clone with a count of one. The gene calls are TRBV5-5 and TRBJ1-5, with 7 bases identical to TRBD1. CDR3 length equals 14 residues. The germline CDR1 and CDR2 sequences are SGHKS and YYEKEE (reference sequence). V lost 0 bases to trimming and J lost 7 bases; unmatched junction nucleotides: 4. The CDR3 loop is CASSLEGGRQPQHF. In nucleotides, the CDR3 is TGTGCCAGCAGCTTGGAAGGGGGCAGACAGCCCCAGCATTTT.

This CDR3 is CASSARTGEQPQHF. CDR3 coding DNA: TGCGCCAGCAGCGCCCGGACAGGGGAGCAGCCCCAGCATTTT. The genes are TRBV5-1 and TRBJ1-5; 9 bases align to TRBD1. The V gene end was trimmed by 4 bases and the J gene end by 7 bases; junction bases not matched to a gene: 6. The germline V gene has CDR1 SGHRS and CDR2 YFSETQ. This CDR3 has 14 residues.

V gene TRBV6-5 combines with J gene TRBJ2-7; D tentatively fits TRBD1 or TRBD2 (5 bases each). Trimming took off 8 bases at V and 4 bases at J, with 12 bases between the two ends. Germline V gene data show CDR1 as MNHEY and CDR2 as SVGAGI. This CDR3 is built from 12 residues. CDR3: CASPPGPYEQYF. DNA for the CDR3: TGTGCCAGCCCCCCGGGGCCGTACGAGCAGTACTTC.

This chain joins TRBV15 and TRBJ1-5; D unresolved. Germline CDR1 and CDR2: LNHNV and YYDKDF (reference sequence). The CDR3 covers 14 residues. Deletions cut 1 base from V and 5 bases from J, with 9 bases between. This CDR3 is CATSRVTKDQPQHF. The CDR3 DNA sequence: TGTGCCACCAGCAGAGTCACAAAAGATCAGCCCCAGCATTTT.

This chain joins TRBV4-2 and TRBJ2-6; the D is unclear. Trimming took off 0 bases at V and 4 bases at J, with 10 bases between the two ends. Germline values: CDR1 LGHNA, CDR2 YNFKEQ. The CDR3 has 16 residues. Written as DNA, the CDR3 is TGTGCCAGCAGCCAAGATAAAGGTACCGGGGCCAACGTCCTGACTTTC. Its translation: CASSQDKGTGANVLTF.

This chain connects TRBV5-1 to TRBJ2-3, with a possible D match to TRBD1 (7 bases). The CDR3 loop spans 14 amino acids. Germline V CDR1 and CDR2: SGHRS, YFSETQ. Trimming shortened V by 4 bases and J by 4 bases, and 13 bases separated the two germline ends. The CDR3 spells CASSTGDRSDTQYF. CDR3 in DNA: TGCGCCAGCAGCACGGGGGACAGATCAGATACGCAGTATTTT.

This chain joins TRBV11-2 and TRBJ2-3; D not certain. The CDR3 totals 15 residues. V lost 1 base to trimming and J lost 2 bases, with 10 bases between them. The germline V gene has CDR1 SGHAT and CDR2 FQNNGV. The CDR3 is CASSLVNAVTDTQYF. CDR3 nucleotides: TGTGCCAGCAGCTTAGTCAACGCGGTCACAGATACGCAGTATTTT.